These T cell receptor beta chains were read from a single sample in a study of blood T cells in healthy people across ages. TCRdb reprocessed the 5' RACE reads via MiXCR and lists one record per CDR3 protein. The table includes 700,000 to 900,000 distinct CDR3 sequences, 53% detected once. The sample was blood. The receptors here all came from a man older than 75 in good health. The CDR3 runs from the conserved cysteine through the conserved F or W. The order of the fields is D gene, V gene, clone size, J gene, CDR3 DNA, CDR3 protein. D genes are given only for firm matches. The listing skips clone size in some rows; elsewhere it reads once, few, many or a size class.

-	TRBV14	many	TRBJ2-5	TGTGCCAGCAGCCAAGTAACTAGCAGAGAGACCCAGTACTTC	CASSQVTSRETQYF
-	TRBV11-2	-	TRBJ2-5	TGTGCCAGCAGGTTAATCGGGCCTAAGGGGACCCAGTACTTC	CASRLIGPKGTQYF
TRBD2	TRBV24-1	-	TRBJ2-1	TGTGCCACCAGTGATCACTGGACTAGCGGGAGTGTCAATGAGCAGTTCTTC	CATSDHWTSGSVNEQFF
-	TRBV5-1	few	TRBJ2-7	TGCGCCAGCAGACAAGGGCGGGACCCATCCTACGAGCAGTACTTC	CASRQGRDPSYEQYF
-	TRBV20-1	-	TRBJ1-2	TGCAGTGCTACAGAGTCGGATGGCTACACCTTC	CSATESDGYTF
-	TRBV4-1	-	TRBJ1-5	TGCGCCAGCAGCCAAGTTTTCTCGGGGTACGGCAATCAGCCCCAGCATTTT	CASSQVFSGYGNQPQHF
-	TRBV3-1	few	TRBJ2-1	TGTGCCAGCAGCCAGACCCAGCGGCGTAGTGAGCAGTTCTTC	CASSQTQRRSEQFF
TRBD2	TRBV2	-	TRBJ2-3	TGTGCCAGCAGTGCCCGGGCTACTAGCGGGACCAGATACGCGTATTTT	CASSARATSGTRYAYF
-	TRBV20-1	-	TRBJ2-7	TGCAGTGCTAGCCAGGACCACTACGAGCAGTACTTC	CSASQDHYEQYF
TRBD1	TRBV7-8	once	TRBJ1-5	TGTGCCAGCAGTCGTGACAGGGACCGCAATCAGCCCCAGCATTTT	CASSRDRDRNQPQHF
-	TRBV5-1	few	TRBJ2-7	TGCGCCAGCAGCCCACAGGGAGGGGGTTCCTACGAGCAGTACTTC	CASSPQGGGSYEQYF
TRBD1	TRBV29-1	few	TRBJ1-2	TGCAGCGTTCCGACAGGGGGTTTTGGCTACACCTTC	CSVPTGGFGYTF
-	TRBV29-1	few	TRBJ1-5	TGCAGCGTCCAGGTGAACAATCAGCCCCAGCATTTT	CSVQVNNQPQHF
-	TRBV20-1	-	TRBJ1-2	TGCAGTGCTAGAAGGGGGGCAGGCTTGGACTATGGCTACACCTTC	CSARRGAGLDYGYTF
-	TRBV24-1	-	TRBJ2-2	TGTGCCACCAGTGAGAAGGATTTGCGCACCGGGGAGCTGTTTTTT	CATSEKDLRTGELFF
TRBD2	TRBV4-1	few	TRBJ2-1	TGCGCCAGCAGCCAAGATCCAGCGGGAGTGGTGAATGAGCAGTTCTTC	CASSQDPAGVVNEQFF
TRBD2	TRBV5-1	-	TRBJ2-7	TGCGCCAGCAGCTATACTAGCGGAGCCCTCTACGAGCAGTACTTC	CASSYTSGALYEQYF
-	TRBV6-1	few	TRBJ2-1	TGTGCCAGCAGTGAAGGTCGGGAGTACTACAATGAGCAGTTCTTC	CASSEGREYYNEQFF
TRBD1	TRBV29-1	-	TRBJ1-1	TGCAGCTCGGCGGGACAGGGCACTGAAGCTTTCTTT	CSSAGQGTEAFF
-	TRBV20-1	-	TRBJ2-7	TGCAGTGCTAGAGATCAGGACTCCTACGAGCAGTACTTC	CSARDQDSYEQYF
-	TRBV4-1	-	TRBJ2-1	TGCGCCAGCAGCCCAGAGGGACGGGTCCGAGGCAATGAGCAGTTCTTC	CASSPEGRVRGNEQFF